This T cell receptor beta chain came from a study of patients and donors after allogeneic stem cell transplantation. Via MiXCR, TCRdb re-called the RT-PCR reads, giving one row per CDR3 protein. This table has approximately 200,000 distinct CDR3 sequences, 35% to 50% appearing once. The CDR3 sequence is 14 residues long. The V gene lost 0 bases and the J gene lost 5 bases, with 8 bases spanning the gap. Germline CDR1 and CDR2: SGDLS and YYNGEE. This chain joins TRBV9 and TRBJ2-2; a weak D match, TRBD2 (5 bases). This clonotype originated in a human donor who was either an allogeneic HSCT recipient or a stem cell or donor lymphocyte infusion donor (not recorded which). It is not recorded whose cells these are; they may come from a transplant donor. The sequencing input was blood, either unsorted or a sorted T cell fraction (not recorded which). This chain's CDR3 is CASSVATGTGELFF. The CDR3 DNA follows: TGTGCCAGCAGCGTAGCTACGGGGACCGGGGAGCTGTTTTTT.